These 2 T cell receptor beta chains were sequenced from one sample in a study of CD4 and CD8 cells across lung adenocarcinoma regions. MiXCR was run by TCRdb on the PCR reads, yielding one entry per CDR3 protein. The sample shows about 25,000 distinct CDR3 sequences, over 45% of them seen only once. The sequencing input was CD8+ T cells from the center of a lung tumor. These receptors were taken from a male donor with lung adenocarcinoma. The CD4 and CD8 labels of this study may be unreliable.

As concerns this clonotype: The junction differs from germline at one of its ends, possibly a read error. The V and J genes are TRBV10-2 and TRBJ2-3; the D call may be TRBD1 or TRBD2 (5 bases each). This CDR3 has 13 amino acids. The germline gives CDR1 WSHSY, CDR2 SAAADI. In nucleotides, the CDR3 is TGCGCCAGGGGGGAAAGAGCCAAAGATACGCAGTACTTT. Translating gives CARGERAKDTQYF.

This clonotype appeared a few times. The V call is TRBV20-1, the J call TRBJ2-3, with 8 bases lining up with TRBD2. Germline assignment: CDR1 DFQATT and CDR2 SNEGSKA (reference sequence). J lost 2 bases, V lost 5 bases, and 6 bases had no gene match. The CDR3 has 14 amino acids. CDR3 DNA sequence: TGCAGTGCTCCGGGAGGACTAGCCACAGATACGCAGTATTTT. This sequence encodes CSAPGGLATDTQYF.